This T cell receptor (beta chain) is drawn from a study of shared clonotypes between healthy human individuals. Across the whole study: A few men and a couple of women, aged 18 to 49, were donors. CD4 naive and CD4 memory each took three plates per donor, while CD8 naive took two and CD8 memory one. Whole-study results and caveats: Only blood samples were collected, and tissue repertoires likely differ. Depth of sequencing was expected to influence donor clonotype sharing.

Repertoires were generated with immunoSEQ multiplex PCR, while TCRdb's copy carries only in-frame clones and drops some. Seen here are 2 million to 3 million clones, 90% to 95% observed once, and the top ten hold 0.35% to 0.45%. Comments on this clone: Its cognate antigen is unknown.

Germline CDR1 and CDR2: KGHSH and LQKENI. This CDR3 has 16 residues. Trimming took 4 bases from V and 4 from J, leaving 19 bases between them. Sequenced input: naive CD4+ T cells from PBMCs. The subset was: CD45RA+ positively selected. J is TRBJ1-1 and V is TRBV18; D is uncertain. The origin of this receptor is a man aged 18 to 30 in good health. Some clones in this sample may be carry-over from other donors' samples. CDR3 loop: CASSQRPGGEGTEAFF. The CDR3 DNA reads as TGTGCCAGCTCACAAAGGCCGGGTGGCGAAGGCACTGAAGCTTTCTTT.